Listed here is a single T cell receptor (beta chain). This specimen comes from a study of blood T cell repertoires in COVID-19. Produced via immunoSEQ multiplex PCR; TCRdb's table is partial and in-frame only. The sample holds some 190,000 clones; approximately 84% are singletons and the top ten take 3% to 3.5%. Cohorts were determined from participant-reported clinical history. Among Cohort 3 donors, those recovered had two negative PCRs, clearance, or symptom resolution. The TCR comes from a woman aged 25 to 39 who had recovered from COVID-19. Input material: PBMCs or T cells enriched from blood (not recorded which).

The chain's CDR3 is CASSLVQGSGVNTEAFF. In DNA, the CDR3 is TGCGCCAGCAGCTTGGTCCAGGGCAGCGGGGTGAACACTGAAGCTTTCTTT. This chain links TRBV5-1 with TRBJ1-1, with D possibly TRBD1 on 5 matching bases. Germline values: CDR1 SGHRS, CDR2 YFSETQ. Deletions cut 0 bases from V and 0 bases from J, with 15 bases between. The CDR3 spans 17 residues.